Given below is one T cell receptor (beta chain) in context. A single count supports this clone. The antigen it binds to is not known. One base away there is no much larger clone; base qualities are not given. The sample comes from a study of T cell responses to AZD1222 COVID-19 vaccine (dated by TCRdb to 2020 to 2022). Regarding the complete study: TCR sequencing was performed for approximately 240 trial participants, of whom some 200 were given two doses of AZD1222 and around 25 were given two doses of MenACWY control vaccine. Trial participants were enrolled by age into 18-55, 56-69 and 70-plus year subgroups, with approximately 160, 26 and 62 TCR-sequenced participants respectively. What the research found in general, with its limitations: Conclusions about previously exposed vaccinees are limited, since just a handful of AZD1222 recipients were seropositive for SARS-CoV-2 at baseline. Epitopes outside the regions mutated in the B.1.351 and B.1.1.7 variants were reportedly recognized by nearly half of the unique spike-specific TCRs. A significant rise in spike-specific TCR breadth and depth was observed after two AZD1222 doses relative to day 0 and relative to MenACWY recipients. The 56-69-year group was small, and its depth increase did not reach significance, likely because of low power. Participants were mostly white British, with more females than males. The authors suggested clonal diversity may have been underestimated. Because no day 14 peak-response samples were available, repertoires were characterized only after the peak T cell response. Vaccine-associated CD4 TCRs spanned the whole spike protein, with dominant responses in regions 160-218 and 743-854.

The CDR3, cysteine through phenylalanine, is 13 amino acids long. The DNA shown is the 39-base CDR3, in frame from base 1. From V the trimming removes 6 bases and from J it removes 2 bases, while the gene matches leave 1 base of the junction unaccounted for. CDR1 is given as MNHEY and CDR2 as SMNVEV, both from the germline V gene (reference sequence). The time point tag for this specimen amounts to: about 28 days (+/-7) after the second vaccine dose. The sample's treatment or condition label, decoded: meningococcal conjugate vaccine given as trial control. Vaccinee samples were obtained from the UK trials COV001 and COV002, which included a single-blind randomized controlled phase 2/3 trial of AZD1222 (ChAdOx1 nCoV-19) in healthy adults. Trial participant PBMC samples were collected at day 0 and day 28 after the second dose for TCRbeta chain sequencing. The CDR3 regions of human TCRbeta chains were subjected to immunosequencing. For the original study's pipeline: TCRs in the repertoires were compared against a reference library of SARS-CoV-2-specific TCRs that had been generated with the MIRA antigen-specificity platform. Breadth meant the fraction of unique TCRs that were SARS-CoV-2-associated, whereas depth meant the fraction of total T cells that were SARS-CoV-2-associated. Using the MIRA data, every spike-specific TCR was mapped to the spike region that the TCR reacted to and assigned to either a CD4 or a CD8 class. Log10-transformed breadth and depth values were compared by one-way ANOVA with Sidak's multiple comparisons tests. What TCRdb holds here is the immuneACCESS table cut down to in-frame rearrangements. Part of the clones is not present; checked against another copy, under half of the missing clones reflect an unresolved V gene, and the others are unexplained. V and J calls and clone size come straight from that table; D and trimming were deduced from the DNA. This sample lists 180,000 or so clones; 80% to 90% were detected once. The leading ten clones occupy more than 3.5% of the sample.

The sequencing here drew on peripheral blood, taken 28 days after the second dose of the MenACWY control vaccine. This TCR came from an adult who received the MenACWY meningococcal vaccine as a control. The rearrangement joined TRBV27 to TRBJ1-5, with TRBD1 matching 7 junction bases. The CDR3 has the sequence CASSDRGNQPQHF. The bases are TGTGCCAGCAGCGACAGGGGCAATCAGCCCCAGCATTTT.